This TCR beta chain was documented in a study of blood T cell repertoires in COVID-19. The V end was cut by 2 bases, the J end by 2 bases, with 16 bases between. CDR3 size: 15 residues. In germline, CDR1 is GTSNPN, CDR2 SVGIG (reference sequence). Only one count was recorded for this clone. Profiling relied on immunoSEQ multiplex PCR, and the TCRdb table lists in-frame clones only, not all of them. The table has 120,000 to 150,000 clones, roughly four fifths seen once; the top ten hold 12% to 15%. This receptor was identified in a human donor with acute or convalescent COVID-19. The donor label of this sample is uncertain. The sample was peripheral blood. V and J are TRBV30 and TRBJ2-7; D is possibly TRBD1 (6 bases). This CDR3 is CAWSPRTVATYEQYF. Here the CDR3 DNA reads TGTGCCTGGAGTCCTCGGACAGTCGCGACCTACGAGCAGTACTTC.